One T cell receptor beta chain is described in this entry. Its specificity is unknown. The record originates from a study of Ad26.COV2.S vaccination and SARS-CoV-2 variants. TCRdb's table, derived via immunoSEQ multiplex PCR, lists solely in-frame clones and lacks some. The sample holds hundreds of thousands of clones, about 90% seen once. Study-wide results and limits: Breadth, reportedly substantial, characterized the spike-specific CD8+ and CD4+ T cell responses after vaccination.

Treatment denoted: some 20 received Ad26.COV2.S at low or high dose, single or two shots; about 5 received placebo; per-sample allocation not given. Samples analyzed were those drawn on day 63 after the first vaccine or placebo injection. The sequences come from peripheral blood, collected in a trial of Ad26.COV2.S vaccine versus placebo. The clonotype was recovered from a person between 18 and 65 years old who received the Ad26.COV2.S COVID-19 vaccine or a placebo.

CDR3 region: CASSYGAKNIQYF. CDR3 DNA sequence: TGTGCCAGCAGTTACGGAGCCAAAAACATTCAGTACTTC. The chain combines TRBV6-2 or TRBV6-3 with TRBJ2-4; D is unclear. Germline assignment: CDR1 MNHEY and CDR2 SVGEGT. The CDR3 has 13 residues. V was trimmed by 2 bases and J by 0 bases, leaving 2 bases between them.